Following are 15 T cell receptor beta chains from one sample sequenced in a study of read filtering for tumor transcriptome and immune sequencing. The library was built from roughly 400 ng RNA with molecular barcoded adaptors for alpha/delta and beta/gamma chains. MiXCR, applied by TCRdb to the reads, yields one record per CDR3 protein. The sample includes 100,000 to 150,000 distinct CDR3 sequences, 13% of them seen just once. Sequenced: a population of CD138-negative cells sorted from bone marrow. The receptors shown here come from a donor over 35 with multiple myeloma.

At least ten counts were recorded for this clonotype. The rearrangement joins TRBV29-1 to TRBJ2-1; 7 positions match TRBD1. V shed 0 bases, J shed 8 bases, and the junction held 7 bases outside the gene matches. The CDR3 length is 14 residues. The germline CDR1 and CDR2 sequences are SQVTM and ANQGSEA. CDR3 in DNA: TGCAGCGTTGAAGATAAGCACAGGGGTGATGAGCAGTTCTTC. Translation: CSVEDKHRGDEQFF.

This clonotype occurred many times. The V and J genes are TRBV7-9 and TRBJ2-2, with a tentative D call TRBD1 (6 bases). V was cut by 5 bases and J by 4 bases, with 14 bases left in between. CDR1 and CDR2 from the germline V gene are SEHNR and FQNEAQ (reference sequence). The CDR3 extends over 15 amino acids. The CDR3 loop reads CASSPYRAGTGELFF. The CDR3 nucleotides read TGTGCCAGCAGCCCGTACAGGGCGGGCACCGGGGAGCTGTTTTTT.

The rearrangement joins TRBV15 to TRBJ2-5, with 7 bases aligning to TRBD2. V was pared by 3 bases and J by 2 bases, with 6 bases of the junction left unmatched. The CDR3 has 15 amino acids. Germline V CDR1 and CDR2: LNHNV, YYDKDF (reference sequence). CDR3 DNA: TGTGCCACCAGCAGGGGGTCGGGGGGACAAGAGACCCAGTACTTC. Protein product: CATSRGSGGQETQYF.

Turning to this clonotype: An end of the junction does not agree with germline; a read error may underlie this. The chain uses TRBV7-9 and TRBJ2-6, with D maybe TRBD1 (5 bases). The CDR3 extends over 18 amino acids. The germline gives CDR1 SEHNR, CDR2 FQNEAQ (reference sequence). CDR3 region: CVSSFHYYRSSGANVLTF. The CDR3 coding sequence is TGTGTCAGCAGCTTTCATTATTACAGGAGCTCTGGGGCCAACGTCCTGACTTTC. The whole variable domain, filled in from reference TRBV7-9 and TRBJ2-6, reads DTGVSQNPRHKITKRGQNVTFRCDPISEHNRLYWYRQTLGQGPEFLTYFQNEAQLEKSRLLSDRFSAERPKGSFSTLEIQRTEQGDSAMYLCVSSFHYYRSSGANVLTFGAGSRLTVL.

This clonotype was seen at least ten times. The chain combines TRBV29-1 with TRBJ2-1, with 11 bases fitting TRBD2. The CDR3 contains 14 residues. Germline CDR1 SQVTM, CDR2 ANQGSEA. The ends lost 7 bases at V and 4 bases at J; junction bases unmatched: 6. CDR3 in DNA: TGCAGCGCCGAGGGGACTAGCGGATACAATGAGCAGTTCTTC. It codes for CSAEGTSGYNEQFF.

Concerning this clonotype itself: One junction end disagrees with the germline gene, perhaps due to a read error. The rearrangement joins TRBV7-2 to TRBJ1-5; D unclear. This CDR3 spans 15 amino acids. From germline, CDR1 is SGHTA and CDR2 FQGNSA. The CDR3 region has the DNA TGCGCCAGCAGCTCGTTGACATCGAGCTATCAGCCCCAGCATTTT. This translates into CASSSLTSSYQPQHF.

This clonotype was picked up many times. J is TRBJ1-5 and V is TRBV27, with D perhaps TRBD1 (5 bases). The CDR3 has 13 residues. In germline, CDR1 is MNHEY, CDR2 SMNVEV (reference sequence). The ends were cut back, 4 bases at V and 5 bases at J, with 9 bases in the middle. The CDR3 DNA follows: TGTGCCAGCAGTTCCAGGGAACATCAGCCCCAGCATTTT. Translated, it gives CASSSREHQPQHF.

Turning to this clonotype: Being one base from a much bigger clone, this may be a read error. The chain links TRBV6-1 to TRBJ2-7; unclear D gene. Trimming took off 1 base at V and 8 bases at J, with 12 bases between the two ends. The CDR3 loop spans 13 amino acids. CDR1 is MNHNS and CDR2 is SASEGT in the germline V gene. CDR3 DNA sequence: TGTGCCAGCAGTGAAGTAGTTGTGAGGCAGCAGTACTTC. This gives the protein CASSEVVVRQQYF.

This clonotype has at least ten counts. The chain couples TRBV7-9 to TRBJ2-3; D may be TRBD2 (5 bases). V was clipped by 4 bases and J by 1 base, with 9 bases between them. Germline CDR1 reads SEHNR; CDR2 reads FQNEAQ (reference sequence). The CDR3 contains 14 residues. Here the CDR3 reads CASSSEGGTDTQYF. CDR3 bases: TGTGCCAGCAGCTCCGAGGGCGGCACAGATACGCAGTATTTT.

This clonotype was seen ten or more times. The junction shows a germline mismatch at one end, possibly a read error. This chain connects TRBV4-1 to TRBJ2-1; D not resolved. Germline-derived CDR1 and CDR2 are MGHRA and YSYEKL. The CDR3 totals 14 residues. The CDR3, as DNA: TGTGCCAGCAGCCAAGTCTCCACGTCCGGTGAGCAGTTCTTC. Residues: CASSQVSTSGEQFF.

This chain links TRBV5-1 with TRBJ2-1; D is possibly TRBD1 (6 bases). CDR3 size: 13 residues. Germline lookup yields CDR1 SGHRS and CDR2 YFSETQ. The V and J ends lost 1 base and 5 bases respectively, with 7 bases between them. CDR3 sequence: CASSLTGHNEQFF. The DNA for the CDR3 is TGCGCCAGCAGCTTGACAGGGCACAATGAGCAGTTCTTC.

The chain joins TRBV20-1 to TRBJ2-5; 14 bases are a match to TRBD2. The V gene's germline CDR1 is DFQATT and CDR2 SNEGSKA (reference sequence). This CDR3 contains 15 residues. Unmatched junction bases numbered 5, after V lost 7 bases and J lost 1 base. The CDR3 loop reads CSVWTSGRPQETQYF. DNA for the CDR3: TGCAGTGTTTGGACTAGCGGGAGGCCCCAAGAGACCCAGTACTTC.

The chain employs TRBV7-2 and TRBJ2-7, with a possible D match to TRBD1 (5 bases). From germline, CDR1 is SGHTA and CDR2 FQGNSA. This CDR3 comprises 14 residues. Trimming shortened V by 1 base and J by 6 bases, and 13 bases separated the two germline ends. CDR3 in DNA: TGTGCCAGCAGCTTAGTCCTAGGGGCAACCGAGCAGTACTTC. Translated: CASSLVLGATEQYF.

This clonotype was observed a handful of times. This sequence joins TRBV19 and TRBJ1-2, with 9 bases matching TRBD1. Trimming cost V 7 bases and J 7 bases; bases outside gene matches: 13. CDR1 LNHDA and CDR2 SQIVND come from the germline V gene (reference sequence). CDR3 length equals 15 residues. CDR3 nucleotide sequence: TGTGCCAGTAATGGGGACAGGGAGGGAGACGGTGGCTACACCTTC. This encodes CASNGDREGDGGYTF.

This clonotype occurred many times. The chain joins TRBV29-1 to TRBJ2-1; D is perhaps TRBD1 (5 bases). The germline V gene encodes CDR1 SQVTM and CDR2 ANQGSEA. The CDR3 sequence is 11 residues long. The CDR3 DNA sequence: TGCAGGGGGCTTTTGGGCAATGAGCAGTTCTTC. It encodes CRGLLGNEQFF.